Following are 10 T cell receptor beta chains from one sample sequenced in a study of cytomegalovirus exposure and HLA in healthy donors. Primers: 60 Vbeta forward and 13 Jbeta reverse. Profiled with immunoSEQ multiplex PCR; TCRdb holds only in-frame clones, not every one. The sample comprises 130,000 or so clones, roughly 8.3% of which are singletons, and approximately 5% rests with the top ten. Material for sequencing was PBMCs. These receptors were taken from a man aged 35 to 55 in good health and CMV-seronegative.

V gene TRBV6-5 combines with J gene TRBJ1-4; D call uncertain. V gave up 6 bases and J gave up 8 bases, with 19 bases separating them. This CDR3 contains 15 residues. CDR1 and CDR2 from the germline V gene are MNHEY and SVGAGI. The CDR3 nucleotides are TGTGCCAGCAGCCTAGCTGCGGCGGGAAGGGAAAAACTGTTTTTT. As protein: CASSLAAAGREKLFF.

For the CDR3, the DNA is TGTGCCAGCTCTAAGGGGGAATCCCCCTACGAGCAGTACTTC. It specifies CASSKGESPYEQYF. The chain combines TRBV18 with TRBJ2-7; D may be TRBD1 (6 bases). The length of the CDR3 is 14 residues. V shed 6 bases and J shed 2 bases, with 14 bases lying between them. The germline CDR1 and CDR2 sequences are KGHSH and LQKENI.

A few counts support this clone. The rearrangement uses TRBV2 and TRBJ1-1; 9 bases fit TRBD1. After removal of 4 bases from V and 0 bases from J, the junction contained 9 bases not matched to a gene. Per germline, CDR1 SNHLY and CDR2 FYNNEI. The CDR3 totals 17 residues. The CDR3 protein is CASSVLTGGGVNTEAFF. The DNA of the CDR3 is TGTGCCAGCAGTGTTTTGACAGGGGGTGGTGTGAACACTGAAGCTTTCTTT. Full variable domain (remainder filled in from reference TRBV2 and TRBJ1-1): EPEVTQTPSHQVTQMGQEVILRCVPISNHLYFYWYRQILGQKVEFLVSFYNNEISEKSEIFDDQFSVERPDGSNFTLKIRSTKLEDSAMYFCASSVLTGGGVNTEAFFGQGTRLTVV.

The chain combines TRBV19 with TRBJ2-3; D is unclear. The CDR3 is 12 residues long. V lost 4 bases to trimming and J lost 5 bases, with 7 bases between them. Germline V gene lookup returns CDR1 LNHDA and CDR2 SQIVND (reference sequence). The CDR3 sequence is CASSRLQDTQYF. DNA for the CDR3: TGTGCCAGTAGTAGACTTCAAGATACGCAGTATTTT. The variable domain in full, with the rest retrieved from reference TRBV19 and TRBJ2-3, is DGGITQSPKYLFRKEGQNVTLSCEQNLNHDAMYWYRQDPGQGLRLIYYSQIVNDFQKGDIAEGYSVSREKKESFPLTVTSAQKNPTAFYLCASSRLQDTQYFGPGTRLTVL.

The chain is built from TRBV5-6 and TRBJ1-2; TRBD1 is a possible D gene (6 bases). V was trimmed by 5 bases and J by 4 bases, leaving 18 bases between them. The germline V gene has CDR1 SGHDT and CDR2 YYEEEE. The CDR3 extends over 15 amino acids. CDR3 nucleotides: TGTGCCAGCAGTCGGGCAGGGGAAGAGGGCTATGGCTACACCTTC. Amino acids: CASSRAGEEGYGYTF. The variable domain in full, completed from reference TRBV5-6 and TRBJ1-2, reads DAGVTQSPTHLIKTRGQQVTLRCSPKSGHDTVSWYQQALGQGPQFIFQYYEEEERQRGNFPDRFSGHQFPNYSSELNVNALLLGDSALYLCASSRAGEEGYGYTFGSGTRLTVV.

In its sample, this clone was seen a few times. This rearrangement joins TRBV13 to TRBJ1-3; D is ambiguous. Trimming took off 1 base at V and 1 base at J, with 11 bases between the two ends. This CDR3 comprises 16 residues. Germline values: CDR1 PRHDT, CDR2 FYEKMQ (reference sequence). DNA of the CDR3: TGTGCCAGCAGCTTAGCGTGGGCTGGGTCTGGAAACACCATATATTTT. The encoded protein is CASSLAWAGSGNTIYF.

V and J are TRBV9 and TRBJ2-7, with 7 bases fitting TRBD2. Germline assignment: CDR1 SGDLS and CDR2 YYNGEE. J was trimmed by 5 bases and V by 0 bases; bases with no gene match: 5. This CDR3 spans 14 amino acids. The CDR3 is CASSVGGGSNEQYF. The CDR3 DNA sequence: TGTGCCAGCAGCGTAGGGGGAGGGTCCAACGAGCAGTACTTC.

This clone was observed a handful of times. This rearrangement joins TRBV30 to TRBJ2-2, with 11 bases aligning to TRBD2. Trimming at V came to 1 base and at J to 0 bases, leaving 4 bases not matched to a gene. The CDR3 is 17 residues long. Germline V gene lookup returns CDR1 GTSNPN and CDR2 SVGIG (reference sequence). CDR3 DNA sequence: TGTGCCTGGAGTGGAGTAGCGGGGGGGACGAACACCGGGGAGCTGTTTTTT. Amino acids: CAWSGVAGGTNTGELFF.

The gene calls are TRBV7-2 and TRBJ2-1; tentative D call: TRBD2 (7 bases). Germline V gene sequence: CDR1 SGHTA, CDR2 FQGNSA. The V end was cut by 4 bases, the J end by 8 bases, with 15 bases between. The CDR3 is made up of 14 amino acids. CDR3 coding DNA: TGTGCCAGCAGCTCGGGGGGCTTTGCGTATGAGCAGTTCTTC. It encodes CASSSGGFAYEQFF.

This rearrangement joins TRBV13 to TRBJ1-3; D gene ambiguous. Germline V gene sequence: CDR1 PRHDT, CDR2 FYEKMQ (reference sequence). V lost 1 base and J lost 0, with 13 bases in between. The CDR3 consists of 17 residues. In nucleotides, the CDR3 is TGTGCCAGCAGCTTAGACCGGGGTCGAAGCTCTGGAAACACCATATATTTT. The encoded protein is CASSLDRGRSSGNTIYF. The full variable domain, in which reference TRBV13 and TRBJ1-3 provide the parts outside the CDR3, is AAGVIQSPRHLIKEKRETATLKCYPIPRHDTVYWYQQGPGQDPQFLISFYEKMQSDKGSIPDRFSAQQFSDYHSELNMSSLELGDSALYFCASSLDRGRSSGNTIYFGEGSWLTVV.